These T cell receptor beta chains were read from a single sample in a study of shared clonotypes between healthy human individuals. Here immunoSEQ multiplex PCR was the method, and the copy in TCRdb shows in-frame clones only, minus some. In the table there are more than 2 million clones, roughly 95% of which are singletons. The sequenced sample consisted of naive CD8+ T cells from PBMCs. The receptors here all came from a man aged 18 to 29 in good health. Some clones in this sample may be carry-over from other donors' samples. Each CDR3 is given with its conserved first and last residue. D genes are given only for firm matches. Size is omitted from some rows. Given values are once, few, many or a class for expanded clones.

J: TRBJ2-2
D: -
size: -
V: TRBV27
DNA: TGTGCCAGCAGTTTAAATAGGCAGGGAGTAAGCACCGGGGAGCTGTTTTTT
CDR3: CASSLNRQGVSTGELFF

J: TRBJ2-7
D: TRBD2
size: -
V: TRBV27
DNA: TGTGCCAGCAGCTCTGGGACTAGCGGTTCCTACGAGCAGTACTTC
CDR3: CASSSGTSGSYEQYF

J: TRBJ1-1
D: -
size: -
V: TRBV21-1
DNA: TGTGCCAGCAGCACGTTAGGGGACCCGAACACTGAAGCTTTCTTT
CDR3: CASSTLGDPNTEAFF

J: TRBJ1-1
D: TRBD1
size: -
V: TRBV13
DNA: TGTGCCAGCAGCTTAGTAGGGACAGGGGGCCTCAACACTGAAGCTTTCTTT
CDR3: CASSLVGTGGLNTEAFF

J: TRBJ1-2
D: TRBD1
size: -
V: TRBV9
DNA: TGTGCCAGCAGCACGTGGACAGGGGGCGAGTATGGCTACACCTTC
CDR3: CASSTWTGGEYGYTF

J: TRBJ2-7
D: -
size: -
V: TRBV7-9
DNA: TGTGCCAGCAGCTTAGCGATCTACGAGCAGTACTTC
CDR3: CASSLAIYEQYF

J: TRBJ2-7
D: -
size: -
V: TRBV13
DNA: TGTGCCAGCAGCTTAGGTCGGAGTGATTACGAGCAGTACTTC
CDR3: CASSLGRSDYEQYF

J: TRBJ2-7
D: -
size: -
V: TRBV5-6
DNA: TGTGCCAGCAGCTTCGGGGGTTACGAGCAGTACTTC
CDR3: CASSFGGYEQYF

J: TRBJ1-1
D: TRBD1
size: few
V: TRBV29-1
DNA: TGCAGCGTGGAGGGACAGGGGAACACTGAAGCTTTCTTT
CDR3: CSVEGQGNTEAFF

J: TRBJ2-7
D: TRBD1
size: once
V: TRBV7-9
DNA: TGTGCCAGCAGCTCCGGGACAGCTGTCTACGAGCAGTACTTC
CDR3: CASSSGTAVYEQYF

J: TRBJ2-7
D: -
size: -
V: TRBV2
DNA: TGTGCCAGCAGTGTTCCGGGTCGCTCCTACGAGCAGTACTTC
CDR3: CASSVPGRSYEQYF

J: TRBJ2-7
D: -
size: -
V: TRBV4-1
DNA: TGCGCCAGCAGCCAAGTGGGGGGCGAATACGAGCAGTACTTC
CDR3: CASSQVGGEYEQYF

J: TRBJ1-2
D: TRBD1
size: -
V: TRBV19
DNA: TGTGCCACCAGGACAGGGAGGGCTGGCTACACCTTC
CDR3: CATRTGRAGYTF